This passage covers 27 T cell receptor beta chains from one sample sequenced in a study of vaccination effects on CD4 cells after COVID-19. In the ViraFEST assay, antigen-specific CD4+ clonotypes were identified by expansion after peptide-pool stimulation. Following culture for nine to ten days, CD4+ T cells were isolated. No vaccinee had earlier SARS-CoV-2 infection, and nucleocapsid antibodies were negative. Which antigens these TCRs recognize remains unknown. Produced via immunoSEQ multiplex PCR; TCRdb's table is partial and in-frame only. The data contain tens of thousands of clones, around 70% of them singletons. Material: CD4+ T cells from PBMCs cultured with HCoV-NL63 spike peptides, obtained before COVID-19 vaccination. The source of these receptors is a human donor who received a COVID-19 vaccine.

This clone came up a few times. V usage is TRBV19 and J usage is TRBJ2-7; D is unclear. This CDR3 contains 14 residues. Trimming pared 4 bases from V and 2 bases from J, leaving 12 bases between. Germline CDR1 is LNHDA and CDR2 is SQIVND (reference sequence). CDR3 sequence reads: CASSRPSKTYEQYF. The CDR3 DNA follows: TGTGCCAGTAGTAGGCCCTCGAAAACCTACGAGCAGTACTTC.

The rearrangement uses TRBV10-3 and TRBJ2-7; 7 bases agree with TRBD2. CDR1 and CDR2 from the germline V gene are ENHRY and SYGVKD. This CDR3 spans 14 amino acids. Unmatched junction bases numbered 8, after V lost 7 bases and J lost 2 bases. CDR3 loop: CAITGRTRPYEQYF. In DNA form, the CDR3 reads TGTGCCATCACAGGTCGGACTAGACCCTACGAGCAGTACTTC.

The sample holds a few counts of this clone. The chain has TRBV12-5 and TRBJ1-2; 8 bases map to TRBD1. The CDR3 has 15 residues. Losses at the gene ends were 2 bases for V and 7 bases for J; bases not matched to a gene: 9. CDR1 LGHNT and CDR2 FRNRAP come from the germline V gene. In nucleotides, the CDR3 is TGTGCTAGTGGTTTGACCAGGGGGCCGGAAGGTGGCTACACCTTC. Amino acids: CASGLTRGPEGGYTF. Together with reference TRBV12-5 and TRBJ1-2, the CDR3 gives the full variable domain: DARVTQTPRHKVTEMGQEVTMRCQPILGHNTVFWYRQTMMQGLELLAYFRNRAPLDDSGMPKDRFSAEMPDATLATLKIQPSEPRDSAVYFCASGLTRGPEGGYTFGSGTRLTVV.

The chain uses TRBV20-1 and TRBJ1-1, with D unresolved. Trimming removed 7 bases from V and 6 bases from J, with 9 bases in between. The CDR3 is 10 residues long. Looked up from germline, CDR1 is DFQATT and CDR2 is SNEGSKA (reference sequence). The DNA for the CDR3 is TGCAGTGTAGGTGTGGCTGAAGCTTTCTTT. This encodes CSVGVAEAFF.

The V call is TRBV6-1, the J call TRBJ2-3, with 9 positions matching TRBD1. This CDR3 comprises 16 residues. V lost 6 bases to trimming and J lost 6 bases; unmatched junction nucleotides: 13. In germline, CDR1 is MNHNS, CDR2 SASEGT. The CDR3 nucleotides read TGTGCCAGCAGCGAACAGGGGGCCGGGACCTCGGATACGCAGTATTTT. Protein product: CASSEQGAGTSDTQYF.

The V call is TRBV6-4, the J call TRBJ2-3, with 9 bases that match TRBD2. Germline values: CDR1 MRHNA, CDR2 SNTAGT. There are 15 residues in the CDR3. V was pared by 7 bases and J by 2 bases, with 7 bases of the junction left unmatched. CDR3 loop: CASTPSGRPTDTQYF. The CDR3 DNA sequence: TGTGCCAGCACTCCCAGCGGGAGGCCCACAGATACGCAGTATTTT.

The V and J genes are TRBV7-9 and TRBJ1-3; D remains unclear. V was clipped by 5 bases and J by 0 bases, with 11 bases between them. The CDR3 runs to 15 residues. Germline-derived CDR1 and CDR2 are SEHNR and FQNEAQ (reference sequence). The DNA of the CDR3 is TGTGCCAGCAGCCCTCCCTCGGGCTCTGGAAACACCATATATTTT. It translates to CASSPPSGSGNTIYF.

In DNA, the CDR3 is TGTGCCAGCAGTCCCCGGGACTACACTTCCTACGAGCAGTACTTC. This sequence encodes CASSPRDYTSYEQYF. The rearrangement links TRBV28 to TRBJ2-7, with 7 bases identical to TRBD2. With 5 bases clipped from V and 1 base from J, the junction kept 8 bases outside the gene matches. The CDR3 covers 15 residues. Germline values: CDR1 MDHEN, CDR2 SYDVKM.

This clone has just a few counts. The J gene is TRBJ1-6, the V gene TRBV19; 7 bases fit TRBD1. The V and J ends lost 10 bases and 10 bases, in that order; junction bases with no gene match: 10. CDR3 length equals 13 residues. Germline V gene data show CDR1 as LNHDA and CDR2 as SQIVND (reference sequence). CDR3 loop: CATQTGRGSPLHF. CDR3 sequence (DNA): TGTGCCACCCAGACAGGGAGAGGGTCACCCCTCCACTTT. The entire variable domain, with the rest obtained from reference TRBV19 and TRBJ1-6, is as follows: DGGITQSPKYLFRKEGQNVTLSCEQNLNHDAMYWYRQDPGQGLRLIYYSQIVNDFQKGDIAEGYSVSREKKESFPLTVTSAQKNPTAFYLCATQTGRGSPLHFGNGTRLTVT.

V and J are TRBV11-2 and TRBJ2-7; the D is unclear. The germline V and J ends were trimmed by 5 bases and 5 bases, with 16 bases remaining between them. CDR3 size: 14 residues. Germline V gene lookup returns CDR1 SGHAT and CDR2 FQNNGV. The CDR3 reads CASSIPGSGDEQYF. DNA for the CDR3: TGTGCCAGCAGCATCCCGGGCTCTGGGGACGAGCAGTACTTC.

The chain recombines TRBV4-2 with TRBJ1-5; 7 bases are a match to TRBD1. Trimming at V came to 0 bases and at J to 4 bases, leaving 3 bases not matched to a gene. In germline, CDR1 is LGHNA, CDR2 YNFKEQ. This CDR3 comprises 15 residues. The CDR3 DNA reads as TGTGCCAGCAGCCAAGATGGGGACAGTAATCAGCCCCAGCATTTT. Amino acids: CASSQDGDSNQPQHF.

Only one count was recorded for this clone. The gene calls are TRBV3-1 (or the pseudogene TRBV3-2) and TRBJ1-1, with D unclear. The CDR3 totals 13 residues. Germline V gene sequence: CDR1 LGHDT, CDR2 YNNKEL (reference sequence). V was trimmed by 3 bases and J by 6 bases, leaving 11 bases between them. The chain's CDR3 is CASSHWVGAEAFF. DNA for the CDR3: TGTGCCAGCAGCCATTGGGTAGGTGCTGAAGCTTTCTTT.

This chain links TRBV4-2 with TRBJ2-4, with TRBD2 identical over 7 bases. Germline CDR1 is LGHNA and CDR2 is YNFKEQ. The V and J ends lost 0 bases and 2 bases, in that order; junction bases with no gene match: 7. This CDR3 has 17 residues. As DNA, the CDR3 is TGTGCCAGCAGCCAAGAATGGGCGGGGGTAACCAAAAACATTCAGTACTTC. Its translation: CASSQEWAGVTKNIQYF.

This rearrangement joins TRBV6-4 to TRBJ2-1; 12 positions match TRBD2. V lost 6 bases, J lost 10 bases, and 13 bases stayed unmatched. The germline V gene has CDR1 MRHNA and CDR2 SNTAGT. The CDR3 sequence is 16 residues long. CDR3 protein: CASSRSGLAGLEEQFF. The CDR3 DNA sequence: TGTGCCAGCAGCCGATCGGGACTAGCGGGTCTTGAGGAGCAGTTCTTC.

This clone came up once. This chain joins TRBV7-2 and TRBJ2-3; TRBD2 aligns across 9 bases. Per the germline V gene, CDR1 is SGHTA and CDR2 is FQGNSA. CDR3 length: 18 amino acids. With V trimmed by 0 bases and J by 1 base, 8 bases remained unmatched. Here the CDR3 reads CASSLAMSGGIRTDTQYF. The DNA of the CDR3 is TGTGCCAGCAGCTTAGCGATGAGCGGGGGGATCCGCACAGATACGCAGTATTTT.

CDR3 sequence (DNA): TGTGCCATCAGTGAAGGGGGAGGGGGTCAGAATACGCAGTATTTT. It specifies CAISEGGGGQNTQYF. The chain links TRBV10-3 to TRBJ2-3, with a tentative D call TRBD2 (7 bases). Trimming cost V 3 bases and J 7 bases, with 17 bases left between them. The CDR3 contains 15 residues. From germline, CDR1 is ENHRY and CDR2 SYGVKD.

This clone has just a few counts. Written as DNA, the CDR3 is TGTGCCAGCAGCCAAGGGGCACGGGGGATCGTCCTGACTTTC. It yields the protein CASSQGARGIVLTF. The rearrangement joins TRBV14 to TRBJ2-6; D may be TRBD2 (6 bases). CDR3 size: 14 residues. Germline CDR1 and CDR2: SGHDN and FVKESK. V shed 1 base and J shed 12 bases, with 13 bases lying between them.

The gene calls are TRBV12-3 or TRBV12-4 and TRBJ1-2, with D perhaps TRBD1 (5 bases). Trimming took 2 bases from V and 7 from J, leaving 11 bases between them. The CDR3 is 13 residues long. The CDR3 loop is CASSLLGGGGYTF. The CDR3 DNA is TGTGCCAGCAGTTTATTGGGGGGAGGTGGCTACACCTTC.

The chain employs TRBV3-1 (or the pseudogene TRBV3-2) and TRBJ2-1; 7 nucleotides line up with TRBD2. This CDR3 region has 15 residues. Germline values: CDR1 LGHDT, CDR2 YNNKEL (reference sequence). J was trimmed by 9 bases and V by 3 bases; bases with no gene match: 11. The CDR3, as DNA: TGTGCCAGCAGCCACGACGTGCTAGCGGTCCCTGAGCAGTTCTTC. This gives the protein CASSHDVLAVPEQFF.

The genes are TRBV30 and TRBJ1-1, with 9 bases aligning to TRBD1. The CDR3 extends over 16 amino acids. Germline V gives CDR1 GTSNPN, CDR2 SVGIG (reference sequence). Germline trimming cut 0 bases from V and 3 bases from J; bases unmatched to any gene: 8. This CDR3 is CAWSVPPGQGYTEAFF. CDR3 nucleotides: TGTGCCTGGAGTGTACCCCCTGGACAGGGGTACACTGAAGCTTTCTTT.

The sample holds one count of this clone. The CDR3 DNA sequence: TGCGCCAGCAGGCGAGACCAAGGCGGTAATGAAAAACTGTTTTTT. Protein sequence: CASRRDQGGNEKLFF. V usage is TRBV10-2 and J usage is TRBJ1-4; D gene ambiguous. The germline V and J ends were trimmed by 6 bases and 4 bases, with 15 bases remaining between them. Germline CDR1 WSHSY, CDR2 SAAADI. This CDR3 region has 15 residues.

The rearrangement links TRBV9 to TRBJ2-1; 10 bases fit TRBD2. This CDR3 is 17 amino acids long. Germline-derived CDR1 and CDR2 are SGDLS and YYNGEE. Germline trimming cut 1 base from V and 0 bases from J; bases unmatched to any gene: 4. The CDR3 loop reads CASSVTSGTSSYNEQFF. The CDR3, as DNA: TGTGCCAGCAGCGTAACTAGCGGGACGAGCTCCTACAATGAGCAGTTCTTC.

The chain carries TRBV19 and TRBJ2-3; D is tentatively TRBD1 or TRBD2 (5 bases each). Germline V gene lookup returns CDR1 LNHDA and CDR2 SQIVND (reference sequence). The length of the CDR3 is 13 residues. Trimming cost V 4 bases and J 10 bases, with 15 bases left between them. In DNA form, the CDR3 reads TGTGCCAGTAGTAGACAAGGGACGCTCGCGCAGTATTTT. This encodes CASSRQGTLAQYF.

CDR3 loop: CASSRGVASDEQFF. The CDR3 DNA reads TGTGCCAGCAGCAGGGGGGTGGCTAGCGATGAGCAGTTCTTC. The V call is TRBV2, the J call TRBJ2-1; TRBD1 is a possible D gene (7 bases). Germline V gene data show CDR1 as SNHLY and CDR2 as FYNNEI. CDR3 length: 14 residues. Trimming removed 6 bases from V and 8 bases from J, with 17 bases in between.

The chain is built from TRBV11-2 and TRBJ1-6; weak D call: TRBD1 (5 bases). Germline CDR1 and CDR2: SGHAT and FQNNGV. The CDR3 has 17 amino acids. Trimming pared 2 bases from V and 5 bases from J, leaving 16 bases between. The CDR3 reads CASSLRSRDVNNSPLHF. CDR3 nucleotide sequence: TGTGCCAGCAGCTTAAGATCCAGGGACGTCAATAATTCACCCCTCCACTTT.

V gene TRBV5-1 combines with J gene TRBJ2-1, with 7 bases fitting TRBD1. The CDR3 has 18 residues. Germline V CDR1 and CDR2: SGHRS, YFSETQ. The ends lost 1 base at V and 0 bases at J; junction bases unmatched: 10. The CDR3: CASSLTQMTGSSYNEQFF. In nucleotides, the CDR3 is TGCGCCAGCAGCTTGACACAGATGACAGGGAGCTCCTACAATGAGCAGTTCTTC.

This clone was detected only once. The rearrangement links TRBV27 to TRBJ1-2; D is ambiguous. Deletions cut 8 bases from V and 3 bases from J, with 10 bases between. CDR3 length: 12 residues. Germline V gene data show CDR1 as MNHEY and CDR2 as SMNVEV (reference sequence). CDR3 DNA: TGTGCCAGCGGTAGGGTGGACTATGGCTACACCTTC. It translates to CASGRVDYGYTF.